One and the same sample provided the 12 T cell receptor beta chains below, sequenced in a study of graft-versus-host responses after intestinal transplantation. Their antigens remain unidentified. Clones were sequenced by immunoSEQ multiplex PCR, and TCRdb holds only the in-frame ones, with some missing. The table lists about 120,000 clones, 90% of them singletons. Source: unstimulated CD4+ T cells sorted from spleen or lymph node cells, taken before intestinal transplant. Receptor source: a human donor who received an intestinal transplant.

On this clone: Other DNA sequences within the sample encode an identical CDR3. This sequence joins TRBV5-1 and TRBJ2-7, with a possible D match to TRBD2 (5 bases). The germline V gene encodes CDR1 SGHRS and CDR2 YFSETQ. V shed 0 bases and J shed 1 base, with 8 bases lying between them. This CDR3 has 14 amino acids. CDR3 DNA sequence: TGCGCCAGCAGCTTGGCCGGAGGATCCTACGAGCAGTACTTC. It is translated as CASSLAGGSYEQYF.

The chain employs TRBV19 and TRBJ2-7; 7 bases line up with TRBD2. The CDR3 loop spans 16 amino acids. Trimming at V came to 4 bases and at J to 2 bases, leaving 11 bases not matched to a gene. Germline V CDR1 and CDR2: LNHDA, SQIVND (reference sequence). CDR3: CASSSGSGRKPYEQYF. CDR3 coding DNA: TGTGCCAGTAGTAGTGGATCCGGGAGGAAGCCCTACGAGCAGTACTTC.

As concerns this clone: Compared with germline, one end of the junction differs, possibly owing to a read error. The V call is TRBV6-6, the J call TRBJ1-2; maybe TRBD1 (5 bases). The germline V gene has CDR1 MNHNY and CDR2 SVGAGI (reference sequence). This CDR3 region has 14 residues. In nucleotides, the CDR3 is TGTGCCGGCAGGGATTCAGGAGGGAGATCCAGCTACACCTTC. It yields the protein CAGRDSGGRSSYTF.

The table lists this clone with a count of one. This chain connects TRBV20-1 to TRBJ2-3; D gene ambiguous. With 4 bases removed from V and 4 bases from J, the gap between germline ends came to 6 bases. The CDR3 length is 11 residues. The germline V gene has CDR1 DFQATT and CDR2 SNEGSKA (reference sequence). The CDR3, as DNA: TGCAGTGCTATGGCTGCAGATACGCAGTATTTT. Residues: CSAMAADTQYF.

The sample holds a few counts of this clone. J is TRBJ2-1 and V is TRBV10-3, with 8 bases lining up with TRBD2. V was clipped by 8 bases and J by 1 base; unmatched bases: 7. The CDR3 totals 15 residues. Per the germline V gene, CDR1 is ENHRY and CDR2 is SYGVKD. The CDR3 here is CAIGKRESSYNEQFF. As DNA, the CDR3 is TGTGCCATCGGCAAGCGGGAGAGTTCCTACAATGAGCAGTTCTTC.

The CDR3 region is CASSSGSRNTIYF. The CDR3 bases are TGTGCCAGCAGCTCGGGGTCCAGAAACACCATATATTTT. The gene calls are TRBV7-9 and TRBJ1-3; D not resolved. The CDR3 extends over 13 amino acids. Germline CDR1 and CDR2: SEHNR and FQNEAQ (reference sequence). V was trimmed by 4 bases and J by 5 bases, leaving 9 bases between them.

On this clone: The sample has other DNA sequences that encode this CDR3 too. The CDR3 loop reads CASSLGQGDYGYTF. DNA for the CDR3: TGTGCCAGCAGCTTGGGGCAGGGGGACTATGGCTACACCTTC. V usage is TRBV5-4 and J usage is TRBJ1-2, with TRBD1 matching over 7 bases. With 0 bases clipped from V and 3 bases from J, the junction kept 2 bases outside the gene matches. The CDR3 has 14 amino acids. Germline lookup yields CDR1 SGHNT and CDR2 YYREEE (reference sequence).

The chain uses TRBV19 and TRBJ2-7, with 10 bases fitting TRBD1. The CDR3 totals 15 residues. Germline V gives CDR1 LNHDA, CDR2 SQIVND (reference sequence). Germline trimming cut 3 bases from V and 4 bases from J; bases unmatched to any gene: 6. CDR3 nucleotides: TGTGCCAGTAGTATGAATCCGGGACAGGGGTACGAGCAGTACTTC. It codes for CASSMNPGQGYEQYF.

The rearrangement links TRBV18 to TRBJ1-5; 9 bases align to TRBD1. The CDR3 extends over 15 amino acids. CDR1 and CDR2 from the germline V gene are KGHSH and LQKENI. The junction had 4 bases not matched to a gene; V was cut back by 6 bases and J by 1 base. The CDR3: CASSGDRVSNQPQHF. CDR3 bases: TGTGCCAGCTCCGGGGACAGGGTGAGCAATCAGCCCCAGCATTTT.

V is TRBV6-6 and J is TRBJ1-5; 11 nucleotides align to TRBD1. The CDR3 covers 14 residues. The V segment lost 6 bases and the J segment 6 bases; nucleotides outside the gene matches: 4. Germline CDR1 reads MNHNY; CDR2 reads SVGAGI (reference sequence). For the CDR3, the DNA is TGTGCCAGCAGCTGGGGACAGGGGGTTCAGCCCCAGCATTTT. It translates to CASSWGQGVQPQHF.

This chain links TRBV5-1 with TRBJ2-5; TRBD1 matches at 8 bases. Per germline, CDR1 SGHRS and CDR2 YFSETQ. The V segment lost 4 bases and the J segment 6 bases; nucleotides outside the gene matches: 8. The CDR3 extends over 14 amino acids. CDR3 sequence reads: CASSPGGAEKTQYF. DNA of the CDR3: TGCGCCAGCAGCCCAGGGGGCGCAGAAAAGACCCAGTACTTC.

This clone was found once. The V gene is TRBV5-1, the J gene TRBJ2-2, with D possibly being TRBD2 (5 bases). CDR1 and CDR2 (germline): SGHRS, YFSETQ. V shed 4 bases and J shed 2 bases, with 9 bases lying between them. The CDR3 is made up of 14 amino acids. The DNA for the CDR3 is TGCGCCAGCAGCCTAGCTCCTAACACCGGGGAGCTGTTTTTT. It codes for CASSLAPNTGELFF.